These 30 T cell receptor beta chains were sequenced from one sample in a study of regulatory T cells in long-lasting Graves disease. CDR3 regions were amplified by Arm-PCR using iRepertoire HTBI primers to build TCR beta libraries. MiXCR, applied by TCRdb to the multiplex PCR reads, yields one record per CDR3 protein. The sample yields a few hundred thousand distinct CDR3 sequences, roughly 17% seen once. Stated time point: newly diagnosed GD, antithyroid drugs for less than 3 months. PBMC-extracted RNA yielded the TCR library. Another study also made use of these data, one on T cells in Graves' hyperthyroidism and ophthalmopathy.

Sequenced here: peripheral blood mononuclear cells (PBMCs), sampled at new diagnosis, from a patient treated with antithyroid drugs. These receptor sequences come from a man in his forties with Graves disease.

Many counts were recorded for this clonotype. The CDR3 loop is CSALDRGVSYEQYF. CDR3 bases: TGCAGCGCCTTAGACAGGGGGGTCTCCTACGAGCAGTACTTC. The rearrangement joins TRBV29-1 to TRBJ2-7, with 9 bases identical to TRBD1. The CDR3 contains 14 residues. V lost 7 bases to trimming and J lost 0 bases; unmatched junction nucleotides: 7. Germline V gene data show CDR1 as SQVTM and CDR2 as ANQGSEA.

This clonotype was counted ten times or more. The V and J genes are TRBV7-2 and TRBJ2-7; 10 nucleotides agree with TRBD2. CDR1 is SGHTA, CDR2 FQGNSA, per germline. J gave up 2 bases and V 6 bases, and 16 bases lay outside the gene matches. This CDR3 contains 18 residues. DNA of the CDR3: TGTGCCAGCAGTTTGCGACCCAGCGGGGGGGCCTCCCCCTACGAGCAGTACTTC. It is translated as CASSLRPSGGASPYEQYF.

The chain recombines TRBV12-3 or TRBV12-4 with TRBJ2-5, with a possible D match to TRBD1 (6 bases). Trimming cost V 0 bases and J 3 bases, with 26 bases left between them. The CDR3 totals 20 residues. The CDR3 protein is CASSLAGATNRARQKETQYF. The CDR3 DNA is TGTGCCAGCAGTTTAGCGGGGGCCACCAACAGGGCTCGACAGAAAGAGACCCAGTACTTC.

The chain combines TRBV7-6 with TRBJ2-1; 8 bases align to TRBD2. CDR1 SGHVS and CDR2 FNYEAQ come from the germline V gene. The trim removed 0 bases at V and 0 bases at J, leaving 4 bases unmatched. This CDR3 comprises 17 residues. CDR3 bases: TGTGCCAGCAGCTTAGCGACGAGCGGGGGCTCCTACAATGAGCAGTTCTTC. Its translation is CASSLATSGGSYNEQFF.

The CDR3 DNA is TGTGCCAGCTTACTAGAGAGCACAGATACGCAGTATTTT. It specifies CASLLESTDTQYF. The chain joins TRBV2 to TRBJ2-3; possible D gene TRBD2, 5 bases. The germline CDR1 and CDR2 sequences are SNHLY and FYNNEI. The CDR3 is made up of 13 amino acids. V was shortened by 8 bases and J by 0 bases, with 9 bases between the two germline ends.

This clonotype was observed many times. This sequence joins TRBV27 and TRBJ2-7; D gene unclear. The CDR3 totals 10 residues. Trimming took off 8 bases at V and 3 bases at J, with 5 bases between the two ends. Germline loops: CDR1 MNHEY, CDR2 SMNVEV (reference sequence). As DNA, the CDR3 is TGTGCCAGCTTTTTCTACGAGCAGTACTTC. This encodes CASFFYEQYF.

The rearrangement uses TRBV7-8 and TRBJ1-1; 8 bases map to TRBD1. The CDR3 covers 15 residues. Germline assignment: CDR1 SGHVS and CDR2 FQNEAQ. The trim removed 5 bases at V and 5 bases at J, leaving 10 bases unmatched. In nucleotides, the CDR3 is TGTGCCAGCAGCGCGCAAAACACAGGGGGAACTGAAGCTTTCTTT. It specifies CASSAQNTGGTEAFF.

This clonotype was found a few times. The V gene is TRBV19, the J gene TRBJ1-4, with no clear D. The CDR3 extends over 17 amino acids. Deletions cut 5 bases from V and 5 bases from J, with 21 bases between. CDR1 and CDR2 from the germline V gene are LNHDA and SQIVND (reference sequence). CDR3 sequence reads: CASSVQNSAFGNEKLFF. In DNA form, the CDR3 reads TGTGCCAGTAGTGTCCAAAACTCGGCCTTTGGAAATGAAAAACTGTTTTTT.

In regard to this clonotype: Given a much more abundant clone one base away, this may be a read error. The genes are TRBV2 and TRBJ1-1; TRBD1 is a possible D gene (6 bases). This CDR3 spans 16 amino acids. CDR1 and CDR2 (germline): SNHLY, FYNNEI. CDR3 protein: CASSDDRRGVNTKAFF. CDR3 nucleotide sequence: TGTGCCAGCAGCGACGACAGGCGGGGGGTGAACACTAAAGCTTTCTTT.

Many counts were recorded for this clonotype. The J gene is TRBJ2-3, the V gene TRBV7-9; a weak D match, TRBD2 (5 bases). In germline, CDR1 is SEHNR, CDR2 FQNEAQ (reference sequence). Trimming shortened V by 2 bases and J by 4 bases, and 10 bases separated the two germline ends. The CDR3 is 14 amino acids. CDR3 region: CASSLRGTADTQYF. CDR3 sequence (DNA): TGTGCCAGCAGCTTACGGGGTACCGCAGATACGCAGTATTTT.

This clonotype was recorded at least ten times. The chain combines TRBV3-1 with TRBJ1-2, with no clear D. This CDR3 region has 13 residues. The ends were cut back, 2 bases at V and 4 bases at J, with 8 bases in the middle. Germline CDR1 LGHDT, CDR2 YNNKEL (reference sequence). The CDR3 protein is CASSQYILYGYTF. CDR3 sequence (DNA): TGTGCCAGCAGCCAATACATCCTCTATGGCTACACCTTC.

This clonotype was seen at least ten times. The chain employs TRBV28 and TRBJ1-1; tentative D call: TRBD1 (5 bases). The CDR3 is 16 amino acids. V dropped 6 bases and J dropped 1 base, with 18 bases sitting between them. From germline, CDR1 is MDHEN and CDR2 SYDVKM. The DNA of the CDR3 is TGTGCCAGCAGGGGGGGGGTTTGGGACCAGAACACTGAAGCTTTCTTT. This codes for CASRGGVWDQNTEAFF. Filled out from reference TRBV28 and TRBJ1-1, the complete variable domain reads DVKVTQSSRYLVKRTGEKVFLECVQDMDHENMFWYRQDPGLGLRLIYFSYDVKMKEKGDIPEGYSVSREKKERFSLILESASTNQTSMYLCASRGGVWDQNTEAFFGQGTRLTVV.

There are many counts of this clonotype. This chain joins TRBV3-1 and TRBJ1-6; TRBD1 aligns across 8 bases. Germline values: CDR1 LGHDT, CDR2 YNNKEL (reference sequence). The CDR3 has 15 amino acids. J gave up 9 bases and V 4 bases, and 8 bases lay outside the gene matches. DNA of the CDR3: TGTGCCAGCAGCCTCCTCAGGGACAGGATTTCACCCCTCCACTTT. Its translation: CASSLLRDRISPLHF.

The chain couples TRBV6-1 to TRBJ1-5; D is undetermined. V lost 6 bases and J 4 bases, leaving 13 bases between the germline ends. There are 14 residues in the CDR3. Germline values: CDR1 MNHNS, CDR2 SASEGT. Written as DNA, the CDR3 is TGTGCCAGCAGCCCGACAAACACAAATCAGCCCCAGCATTTT. Translated: CASSPTNTNQPQHF.

Worth noting for this clonotype: The junction does not match germline at one end; this may be a read error. V and J are TRBV19 and TRBJ2-4, with 10 bases identical to TRBD2. This CDR3 region has 15 residues. Per germline, CDR1 LNHDA and CDR2 SQIVND (reference sequence). This CDR3 reads CASSIGASGGNIRYF. CDR3 in DNA: TGTGCCAGTAGTATTGGAGCTAGCGGGGGAAACATTCGGTACTTC.

The CDR3 DNA sequence: TGTGCCAGCAGCGCCTACCGCGCTCAAGAGACCCAGTACTTC. Its translation: CASSAYRAQETQYF. The chain links TRBV7-8 to TRBJ2-5; D is unclear. The CDR3 loop spans 14 amino acids. CDR1 is SGHVS and CDR2 is FQNEAQ in the germline V gene. V was shortened by 5 bases and J by 2 bases, with 12 bases between the two germline ends.

In this sample, this clonotype turned up many times. CDR3 DNA: TGCGCCAGCAGCTTGGATACCCAGGGTGTCTACGAGCAGTACTTC. Amino acids: CASSLDTQGVYEQYF. This rearrangement joins TRBV5-1 to TRBJ2-7, with D tentatively TRBD1 (5 bases). This CDR3 spans 15 amino acids. From germline, CDR1 is SGHRS and CDR2 YFSETQ. The V end was cut by 0 bases, the J end by 3 bases, with 13 bases between.

The J gene is TRBJ2-5, the V gene TRBV12-3 or TRBV12-4; the D gene is possibly TRBD2 (6 bases). CDR3 length equals 14 residues. V dropped 3 bases and J dropped 4 bases, with 12 bases sitting between them. CDR3 DNA sequence: TGTGCCAGCAGTTTCGGGGGTGGCTTAGAGACCCAGTACTTC. Encoded protein: CASSFGGGLETQYF.

This clonotype was detected many times. This chain joins TRBV30 and TRBJ2-3; D is ambiguous. V was trimmed by 3 bases and J by 2 bases, leaving 0 bases between them. Germline values: CDR1 GTSNPN, CDR2 SVGIG (reference sequence). The CDR3 runs 10 residues. This chain's CDR3 is CAWSTDTQYF. The DNA of the CDR3 is TGTGCCTGGAGCACAGATACGCAGTATTTT.

This clonotype turned up a few times. At one end the junction does not follow the germline gene, possibly because of a read error. The chain carries TRBV11-2 and TRBJ1-5; 9 bases are a match to TRBD1. CDR1 is SGHAT, CDR2 FQNNGV, per germline. The CDR3 runs 17 residues. CDR3 region: CASGLAPDRGVNQPQHF. CDR3 coding DNA: TGTGCCAGCGGCTTAGCCCCGGACAGGGGAGTCAATCAGCCCCAGCATTTT.

This clonotype was counted ten times or more. The chain couples TRBV7-2 to TRBJ2-7; no definite D call. Germline V gene lookup returns CDR1 SGHTA and CDR2 FQGNSA. This CDR3 has 16 amino acids. V was trimmed by 2 bases and J by 0 bases, leaving 14 bases between them. Here the CDR3 reads CASSLQVVRSSYEQYF. Here the CDR3 DNA reads TGTGCCAGCAGCTTACAGGTAGTCCGGAGCTCCTACGAGCAGTACTTC.

In its sample, this clonotype was seen many times. The rearrangement joins TRBV7-9 to TRBJ2-2; no clear D. Germline V gives CDR1 SEHNR, CDR2 FQNEAQ (reference sequence). The CDR3 spans 14 residues. V was shortened by 3 bases and J by 1 base, with 6 bases between the two germline ends. Here the CDR3 DNA reads TGTGCCAGCAGCTTGCTGTTGAACACCGGGGAGCTGTTTTTT. It translates to CASSLLLNTGELFF.

This clonotype occurred many times. The J gene is TRBJ1-5, the V gene TRBV28; perhaps TRBD1 as D (5 bases). Germline V gives CDR1 MDHEN, CDR2 SYDVKM. Trimming removed 6 bases at V and 0 bases at J, with 12 bases between. This CDR3 comprises 15 residues. The CDR3 DNA reads as TGTGCCAGCAGACGTCCGGGGGGTAGCAATCAGCCCCAGCATTTT. Amino acid sequence: CASRRPGGSNQPQHF.

V gene TRBV15 combines with J gene TRBJ1-2; 9 nucleotides agree with TRBD1. The junction had 8 bases not matched to a gene; V was cut back by 4 bases and J by 8 bases. In germline, CDR1 is LNHNV, CDR2 YYDKDF (reference sequence). This CDR3 has 14 amino acids. This CDR3 is CATSTRTTGGGYTF. The CDR3 coding sequence is TGTGCCACCAGCACACGAACCACAGGGGGCGGCTACACCTTC.

The table lists this clonotype with a few counts. A much larger clone differs by one base, so this may be a read error. The conserved final phenylalanine or tryptophan is absent from the CDR3, which likely points to a read error. The CDR3 loop reads CASGFGAGGYEQYL. The CDR3 coding sequence is TGTGCTAGTGGTTTCGGAGCGGGGGGTTACGAGCAGTACCTC. The V call is TRBV12-5, the J call TRBJ2-7; TRBD2 matches 9 bases. The CDR3 runs to 14 residues. Germline-derived CDR1 and CDR2 are LGHNT and FRNRAP. After removal of 3 bases from V and 4 bases from J, the junction contained 4 bases not matched to a gene.

This CDR3 is CASRAPGQGNHEQYF. CDR3 nucleotide sequence: TGTGCCAGCAGGGCCCCGGGACAGGGGAACCACGAGCAGTACTTC. This chain connects TRBV28 to TRBJ2-7; 10 positions agree with TRBD1. The CDR3 covers 15 residues. V lost 6 bases, J lost 5 bases, and 10 bases stayed unmatched. Germline V lookup: CDR1 MDHEN, CDR2 SYDVKM.

At least ten counts were recorded for this clonotype. The chain employs TRBV6-1 and TRBJ2-7; 8 bases are shared with TRBD1. With V trimmed by 10 bases and J by 1 base, 3 bases remained unmatched. CDR1 and CDR2 from the germline V gene are MNHNS and SASEGT. This CDR3 is 12 amino acids long. This CDR3 is CATRTGSYEQYF. The CDR3 DNA sequence: TGTGCCACTCGGACAGGGTCCTACGAGCAGTACTTC.

This clonotype was detected many times. V usage is TRBV3-1 and J usage is TRBJ2-2; 9 bases agree with TRBD1. This CDR3 spans 15 amino acids. Germline CDR1 LGHDT, CDR2 YNNKEL (reference sequence). The junction had 7 bases not matched to a gene; V was cut back by 4 bases and J by 7 bases. In DNA form, the CDR3 reads TGTGCCAGCAGCCTCCCGGGACAGGGTATCGGGGAGCTGTTTTTT. This codes for CASSLPGQGIGELFF.

This clonotype appeared many times. The chain uses TRBV5-1 and TRBJ1-1; the D is unclear. From germline, CDR1 is SGHRS and CDR2 YFSETQ. Trimming left V 0 bases short and J 0 bases short, with 15 bases between. The CDR3 sequence is 17 residues long. The CDR3 DNA reads TGCGCCAGCAGCTTGGGAATTGGAGCCAGGATGAACACTGAAGCTTTCTTT. Protein: CASSLGIGARMNTEAFF.

This clonotype showed up just once. This sequence joins TRBV19 and TRBJ1-2; D is perhaps TRBD1 (5 bases). Trimming stripped 6 bases from V and 4 bases from J, with 12 bases between. The CDR3 totals 13 residues. Germline CDR1 and CDR2: LNHDA and SQIVND (reference sequence). Here the CDR3 reads CASSETGTYGYTF. CDR3 bases: TGTGCCAGTAGCGAAACCGGGACCTATGGCTACACCTTC.